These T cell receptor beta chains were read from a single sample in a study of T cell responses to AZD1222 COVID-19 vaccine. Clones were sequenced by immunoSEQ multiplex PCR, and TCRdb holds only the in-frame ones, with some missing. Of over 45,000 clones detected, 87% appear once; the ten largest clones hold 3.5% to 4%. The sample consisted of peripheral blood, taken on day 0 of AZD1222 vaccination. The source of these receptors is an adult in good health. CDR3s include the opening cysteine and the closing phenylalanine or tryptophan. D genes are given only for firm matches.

cdr3_nt: TGTGCAAGTCGCTTAGATGGTGGTTACGGCAGTCTGAATGAGCAGTTCTTC
cdr3_aa: CASRLDGGYGSLNEQFF
d_call: -
v_call: TRBV12-2
j_call: TRBJ2-1

cdr3_nt: TGTGCCAGCTCACCGACAGAAATCGACTCCTACGAGCAGTACTTC
cdr3_aa: CASSPTEIDSYEQYF
d_call: -
v_call: TRBV18
j_call: TRBJ2-7

cdr3_nt: TGTGCCAGCAGCTCCCCGGAGATCAATGAAAAACTGTTTTTT
cdr3_aa: CASSSPEINEKLFF
d_call: -
v_call: TRBV7-9
j_call: TRBJ1-4

cdr3_nt: TGTGCCAGCAGCTTAGCCGCCGGGAGCTCGTATGGCTACACCTTC
cdr3_aa: CASSLAAGSSYGYTF
d_call: -
v_call: TRBV7-9
j_call: TRBJ1-2

cdr3_nt: TGTGCCCCCGGGAGGAACACTGAAGCTTTCTTT
cdr3_aa: CAPGRNTEAFF
d_call: -
v_call: TRBV12-3/TRBV12-4
j_call: TRBJ1-1

cdr3_nt: TGTGCCAGCAGTTTATCGGGGGCTCCCTCTGGCTACACCTTC
cdr3_aa: CASSLSGAPSGYTF
d_call: -
v_call: TRBV27
j_call: TRBJ1-2

cdr3_nt: TGCGCCAGCAGCCTCGGGGCGGGGGGCTACACCTTC
cdr3_aa: CASSLGAGGYTF
d_call: -
v_call: TRBV4-3
j_call: TRBJ1-2

cdr3_nt: TGCAGTGCTAGTGGTCTGTCATACGAGCAGTACTTC
cdr3_aa: CSASGLSYEQYF
d_call: -
v_call: TRBV20-1
j_call: TRBJ2-7

cdr3_nt: TGTGCCAGCACCAAACAAGGGACGGCGGCCTACGAGCAGTACTTC
cdr3_aa: CASTKQGTAAYEQYF
d_call: -
v_call: TRBV6-5
j_call: TRBJ2-7

cdr3_nt: TGTGCCAGCAGGAATGGACAGGGTCAGCACAATGAGCAGTTCTTC
cdr3_aa: CASRNGQGQHNEQFF
d_call: TRBD1
v_call: TRBV6-5
j_call: TRBJ2-1